This TCR beta chain was sequenced for a study of T cells after yellow fever vaccination. General study results and limits: CD4 and CD8 compartments shared a small share of clonotypes.

TCRdb recomputed calls from the 5' RACE reads with MiXCR, one row per CDR3 protein. The sample yields under 600,000 distinct CDR3 sequences, 21% seen once. Germline V gene lookup returns CDR1 SGHDT and CDR2 YYEEEE. V lost 6 bases and J 1 base, leaving 9 bases between the germline ends. CDR3 size: 13 residues. Note on this clonotype: Its antigen is still unknown.

The V gene is TRBV5-6, the J gene TRBJ2-3, with D tentatively TRBD2 (5 bases). The specimen comprised PBMCs, sampled about 21 days after the first yellow fever vaccination. The source is a man aged 18-30 years who received the YFV17D yellow fever vaccine. Here the CDR3 reads CASKRWGTDTQYF. CDR3 nucleotide sequence: TGTGCCAGCAAGCGGTGGGGCACAGATACGCAGTATTTT.